This T cell receptor beta chain was retrieved from a study of T cell repertoires in cytomegalovirus infection. Whole-study context: As its CMV epitopes, the study selected recently identified HLA-C-restricted and well-studied HLA-B-restricted targets. Study outcomes and limitations: Based on cumulative public TCR beta family frequency, carriers of CMV plus the relevant HLA were identified. Clonotype analysis showed dominance of the ex vivo response by HLA-C-restricted CMV-specific TCR beta clonotypes.

One entry per CDR3 protein, called by TCRdb with MiXCR from the reads. The sample contains some 320,000 distinct CDR3 sequences, about 29% of which appear only once. Worth noting for this clonotype: Its antigen remains unidentified.

Germline CDR1 KGHDR, CDR2 SFDVKD. The ends lost 5 bases at V and 5 bases at J; junction bases unmatched: 6. The CDR3 totals 14 residues. The clonotype comes from a human donor in good health (CMV status not recorded). Some clones in this sample may be carry-over from other donors' samples. Here the sequenced sample was cultured PBMCs, taken from culture after CMV antigen stimulation. V is TRBV24-1 and J is TRBJ2-5; 8 bases align to TRBD2. In nucleotides, the CDR3 is TGTGCCACCAGTGCCGGGACTAGTCAGGAGACCCAGTACTTC. The encoded protein is CATSAGTSQETQYF.